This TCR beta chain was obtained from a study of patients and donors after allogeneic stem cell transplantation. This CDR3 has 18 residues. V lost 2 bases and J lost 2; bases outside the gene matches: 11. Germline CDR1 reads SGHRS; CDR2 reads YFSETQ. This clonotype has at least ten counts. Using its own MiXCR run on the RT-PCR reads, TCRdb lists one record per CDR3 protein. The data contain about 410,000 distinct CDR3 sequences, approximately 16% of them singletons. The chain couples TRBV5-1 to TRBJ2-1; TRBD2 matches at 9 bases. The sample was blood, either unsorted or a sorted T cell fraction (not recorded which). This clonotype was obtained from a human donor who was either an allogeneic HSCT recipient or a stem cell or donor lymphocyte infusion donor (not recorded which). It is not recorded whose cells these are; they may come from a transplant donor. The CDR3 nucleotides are TGCGCCAGCAGCTTACTAGTAGCGGGGGTTTCGGCCTACAATGAGCAGTTCTTC. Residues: CASSLLVAGVSAYNEQFF.